This is a list of T cell receptor beta chains from one sample in a study of T cell changes during pregnancy in multiple sclerosis. Some clones are missing from TCRdb's copy, which holds only in-frame ones; the method was immunoSEQ multiplex PCR. The sample includes 65,000 to 85,000 clones, around nine tenths of them seen just once. Here the sequenced sample was CD4+ T cells from peripheral blood mononuclear cells, taken after pregnancy. These receptor sequences come from a female donor with multiple sclerosis, enrolled in a pregnancy study. The CDR3 runs from the conserved cysteine through the conserved F or W.

CASSESGGLQGGYTF	TRBV10-2	TRBJ1-2
CASSQGLAGQETQYF	TRBV5-1	TRBJ2-5
CASSAPVYASTEAFF	TRBV6-1	TRBJ1-1
CASSVGRIISGELFF	TRBV9	TRBJ2-2
CASSEIGQGPYEQYF	TRBV6-1	TRBJ2-7
CASSAETGEFNQPQHF	TRBV2	TRBJ1-5
CASRGRDEQYF	TRBV2	TRBJ2-7
CASSLRTSGYKVGETQYF	TRBV5-6	TRBJ2-5
CASSFTGTQAFF	TRBV7-9	TRBJ1-1
CSVAGVGSETQYF	TRBV29-1	TRBJ2-5
CASSSPGTGGFADTQYF	TRBV19	TRBJ2-3
CAISGLAGGNEQFF	TRBV10-3	TRBJ2-1
CASSPRQGSTGELFF	TRBV5-1	TRBJ2-2
CAIRDSGTGVGAFF	TRBV10-3	TRBJ1-1
CASSDQTQWNEKLFF	TRBV2	TRBJ1-4
CASRAQGIYGYTF	TRBV2	TRBJ1-2
CASSEQAYEQFF	TRBV2	TRBJ2-1
CASSPTTGISGNTIYF	TRBV18	TRBJ1-3
CASSQGMAKNIQYF	TRBV11-1	TRBJ2-4
CASTTRDRGHEQYF	TRBV6-5	TRBJ2-7
CASSLQTGGGYGYTF	TRBV27	TRBJ1-2
CASSFGHREQYF	TRBV11-3	TRBJ2-7
CASRELAGGNTGELFF	TRBV2	TRBJ2-2
CASSPGLAAEQFF	TRBV14	TRBJ2-1
CAWSVQGSYEQYF	TRBV30	TRBJ2-7
CASSRSDPGITEAFF	TRBV5-1	TRBJ1-1
CASSFLQSNYGYTF	TRBV19	TRBJ1-2
CASSQGTASGYTF	TRBV14	TRBJ1-2
CASSGETSAEQYF	TRBV2	TRBJ2-7
CASCPGQQETQYF	TRBV18	TRBJ2-5
CASRPGQGHYGYTF	TRBV7-2	TRBJ1-2
CASSSGQGGTDTQYF	TRBV5-1	TRBJ2-3
CASSESQGNTGELFF	TRBV10-1	TRBJ2-2
CASIRTGIYEQYF	TRBV19	TRBJ2-7
CASRRDRVGPGNTIYF	TRBV6-6	TRBJ1-3
CAWSWQAMGYTF	TRBV30	TRBJ1-2
CASRQRDRVGELFF	TRBV7-3	TRBJ2-2
CASSRDSSSTEAFF	TRBV2	TRBJ1-1
CASSRGGEKLFF	TRBV18	TRBJ1-4
CASSGGWQGSRDTIYF	TRBV2	TRBJ1-3
CASSSGGVSNYGYTF	TRBV28	TRBJ1-2
CAYGQGRSGNTIYF	TRBV30	TRBJ1-3
CASSFGQWPTEAFF	TRBV11-2	TRBJ1-1
CASSLAPGQGVSYEQYF	TRBV5-1	TRBJ2-7
CSVVAIRGQPQHF	TRBV29-1	TRBJ1-5
CASRMTGMNTEAFF	TRBV6-1	TRBJ1-1
CASASSGNTIYF	TRBV6-5	TRBJ1-3
CASSINVRGNQPQHF	TRBV19	TRBJ1-5
CASSLTPGTSGSYEQYF	TRBV28	TRBJ2-7
CATSREGGLGVNSPLHF	TRBV15	TRBJ1-6